This is a list of T cell receptor beta chains from one sample in a study of blood T cell repertoires in COVID-19. Measured with immunoSEQ multiplex PCR; TCRdb has only the in-frame clones, and not every one. The repertoire holds about 70,000 clones, with roughly 77% as singletons. Sequencing used peripheral blood. The receptor source for this set is a woman in her 70s with acute or convalescent COVID-19. Both conserved end residues are part of each CDR3. The order of the fields is J gene, V gene, CDR3 protein.

TRBJ2-5	TRBV6-6	CASRTSGQETQYF
TRBJ1-2	TRBV4-1	CASSQDSRTRANYGYTF
TRBJ1-5	TRBV10-3	CAISPGQGLNQPQHF
TRBJ1-1	TRBV19	CASSARTGTNTEAFF
TRBJ1-1	TRBV18	CASSPPYPYPNTEAFF
TRBJ1-2	TRBV19	CASKRDGYGYTF
TRBJ1-5	TRBV30	CAWSVNFGDQPQHF
TRBJ1-1	TRBV12-3/TRBV12-4	CASSFTGLGSVIF
TRBJ1-5	TRBV2	CASSEFQVDQPQHF
TRBJ2-7	TRBV19	CASSQGTKSYEQYF